One sample yielded the 27 T cell receptor beta chains listed below, sequenced in a study of a mutant IDH1 vaccine in newly diagnosed glioma. Antigens for these TCRs are unknown. Profiled with immunoSEQ multiplex PCR; TCRdb holds only in-frame clones, not every one. Of 30,000 or so clones listed, roughly nine tenths were seen once; the top ten hold around 2.2%. Time point noted: week 47, end of study. Topical imiquimod accompanied each vaccine dose, which consisted of 300 ug of mutant IDH1 20-mer peptide. The sample in question was PBMCs, obtained from a glioma patient whose treatment included an IDH1 peptide vaccine. These receptors came from a man aged 40-49 years with glioma.

Comments on this clone: An end of the junction does not agree with germline; a read error may underlie this. This sequence joins TRBV4-2 and TRBJ1-1; D perhaps matches TRBD1 (5 bases). This CDR3 has 15 residues. Looked up from germline, CDR1 is LGHNA and CDR2 is YNFKEQ. CDR3 DNA sequence: TGTGCCAGCACCCAAGATCGCGATTGGGGGGATGAAGCTTTCTTT. As protein: CASTQDRDWGDEAFF.

V gene TRBV9 combines with J gene TRBJ1-3, with D unclear. The germline CDR1 and CDR2 sequences are SGDLS and YYNGEE. V lost 5 bases, J lost 3 bases, and 12 bases lay in between. The CDR3 loop spans 14 amino acids. For the CDR3, the DNA is TGTGCCAGCAGTTCACAGATTGGTGGAAACACCATATATTTT. Protein: CASSSQIGGNTIYF.

The chain joins TRBV6-5 to TRBJ1-5, with D uncertain. From germline, CDR1 is MNHEY and CDR2 SVGAGI. Trimming took 4 bases from V and 2 from J, leaving 9 bases between them. There are 14 residues in the CDR3. The CDR3: CASSSGSRNQPQHF. The CDR3 DNA is TGTGCCAGCAGTTCCGGCAGCCGCAATCAGCCCCAGCATTTT.

The V call is TRBV4-3, the J call TRBJ2-5; 10 bases map to TRBD1. Near its end, the DNA agrees better with TRBJ2-7, so the J call may be wrong. The CDR3 covers 17 residues. Germline loops: CDR1 LGHNA, CDR2 YSLEER. This chain's CDR3 is CASSQDYGTGAYYEQYF. The DNA of the CDR3 is TGCGCCAGCAGCCAAGACTACGGGACAGGGGCTTATTACGAGCAGTACTTC.

This sequence joins TRBV10-3 and TRBJ2-5; 11 nucleotides align to TRBD1. The CDR3 is 15 amino acids. Germline CDR1 is ENHRY and CDR2 is SYGVKD. V shed 6 bases and J 0 bases; nucleotides not matched to a gene: 3. Written as DNA, the CDR3 is TGTGCCATCAGGGGGGACAGGGGGAACCAAGAGACCCAGTACTTC. Translating gives CAIRGDRGNQETQYF.

The gene calls are TRBV7-3 and TRBJ1-1; 10 nucleotides line up with TRBD1. Germline V CDR1 and CDR2: SGHTA, FQGTGA. V shed 5 bases, J shed 0 bases, and the junction held 6 bases outside the gene matches. The CDR3 totals 16 residues. In DNA form, the CDR3 reads TGTGCCAGCAGCCAATGGGACAGGGGATTGAACACTGAAGCTTTCTTT. Translating it yields CASSQWDRGLNTEAFF.

This chain joins TRBV7-9 and TRBJ1-1, with D unclear. Trimming removed 1 base from V and 7 bases from J, with 4 bases in between. Germline V gene lookup returns CDR1 SEHNR and CDR2 FQNEAQ (reference sequence). The CDR3 loop spans 11 amino acids. This chain's CDR3 is CASSLVIEAFF. The CDR3, as DNA: TGTGCCAGCAGCTTAGTCATTGAAGCTTTCTTT.

V gene TRBV28 combines with J gene TRBJ2-1; D assignment may be TRBD1 or TRBD2 (5 bases each). Deletions cut 4 bases from V and 8 bases from J, with 21 bases between. The CDR3 covers 16 residues. The germline gives CDR1 MDHEN, CDR2 SYDVKM. The CDR3 spells CASSSGSGTLADEQFF. The CDR3 coding sequence is TGTGCCAGCAGTTCCGGGTCCGGGACGCTCGCCGATGAGCAGTTCTTC.

V is TRBV7-9 and J is TRBJ2-3; D remains unclear. Trimming pared 5 bases from V and 3 bases from J, leaving 9 bases between. The CDR3 contains 13 residues. CDR1 and CDR2 (germline): SEHNR, FQNEAQ (reference sequence). CDR3: CASSQMGTDTQYF. The CDR3, as DNA: TGTGCCAGCAGCCAGATGGGAACAGATACGCAGTATTTT.

The chain combines TRBV19 with TRBJ2-1; possibly TRBD2 for D (5 bases). CDR3 length: 15 amino acids. V was cut by 5 bases and J by 2 bases, with 13 bases left in between. Per germline, CDR1 LNHDA and CDR2 SQIVND (reference sequence). The CDR3 nucleotides read TGTGCCAGTAGTCCCGGGGTAGATGCCTACAATGAGCAGTTCTTC. Its translation: CASSPGVDAYNEQFF.

Points on this clone: Germline and junction disagree at one end, which may indicate a read error. The rearrangement joins TRBV2 to TRBJ2-1; D is perhaps TRBD2 (6 bases). CDR1 is SNHLY and CDR2 is FYNNEI in the germline V gene. The CDR3 has 11 amino acids. CDR3 sequence reads: CASSVLREPFF. CDR3 nucleotide sequence: TGTGCCAGCAGTGTTTTACGGGAGCCGTTCTTC.

This clone was picked up a small number of times. V and J are TRBV19 and TRBJ1-5; 8 bases line up with TRBD1. V was pared by 4 bases and J by 3 bases, with 5 bases of the junction left unmatched. Germline CDR1 is LNHDA and CDR2 is SQIVND (reference sequence). The CDR3 covers 15 residues. CDR3 region: CASSTDRGFNQPQHF. The CDR3 nucleotides are TGTGCCAGTAGTACTGACAGGGGTTTCAATCAGCCCCAGCATTTT.

V is TRBV10-3 and J is TRBJ1-1; no reliable D call. Trimming took 0 bases from V and 11 from J, leaving 7 bases between them. This CDR3 is built from 11 residues. CDR1 is ENHRY, CDR2 SYGVKD, per germline. DNA for the CDR3: TGTGCCATCAGTGAGTCGGGGTTGGCTTTCTTT. It codes for CAISESGLAFF.

V usage is TRBV7-2 and J usage is TRBJ2-1; 11 bases are shared with TRBD2. The trim removed 3 bases at V and 4 bases at J, leaving 14 bases unmatched. The CDR3 is 19 amino acids. CDR1 is SGHTA and CDR2 is FQGNSA in the germline V gene. The CDR3 reads CASSFQLRLAGNSYNEQFF. CDR3 DNA: TGTGCCAGCAGCTTTCAATTAAGACTAGCGGGAAACTCATACAATGAGCAGTTCTTC.

This clone has only one observation. The chain couples TRBV27 to TRBJ2-1; tentative D call: TRBD2 (5 bases). The CDR3 runs to 14 residues. Trimming took 6 bases from V and 1 from J, leaving 10 bases between them. The germline V gene has CDR1 MNHEY and CDR2 SMNVEV (reference sequence). DNA for the CDR3: TGTGCCAGCAGAGACTCGGGATCCTACAATGAGCAGTTCTTC. Its translation: CASRDSGSYNEQFF.

The chain has TRBV6-1 and TRBJ2-1; 8 nucleotides line up with TRBD1. The germline V gene encodes CDR1 MNHNS and CDR2 SASEGT. Trimming took 4 bases from V and 3 from J; bases not matched to a gene: 8. This CDR3 region has 16 residues. The DNA for the CDR3 is TGTGCCAGCAGTGGCGGACAGGGTATGAACTACAATGAGCAGTTCTTC. Its protein is CASSGGQGMNYNEQFF.

This clone has just a few counts. CDR3 region: CASSRDRVGEQYF. CDR3 sequence (DNA): TGCGCCAGCAGCCGGGACAGGGTCGGCGAGCAGTACTTC. The rearrangement joins TRBV4-3 to TRBJ2-7; 9 bases are shared with TRBD1. The CDR3 is 13 residues long. Unmatched junction bases numbered 4, after V lost 4 bases and J lost 6 bases. CDR1 and CDR2 from the germline V gene are LGHNA and YSLEER.

The chain is built from TRBV7-9 and TRBJ2-5, with 9 nucleotides matching TRBD2. Trimming at V came to 5 bases and at J to 7 bases, leaving 14 bases not matched to a gene. This CDR3 contains 16 residues. In germline, CDR1 is SEHNR, CDR2 FQNEAQ (reference sequence). The DNA for the CDR3 is TGTGCCAGCAGCCCCCCTAGCGGGAACCGTGGGTCGACCCAGTACTTC. It is translated as CASSPPSGNRGSTQYF.

This sequence joins TRBV10-3 and TRBJ2-3, with 9 nucleotides matching TRBD1. Germline V gives CDR1 ENHRY, CDR2 SYGVKD. This CDR3 is 15 amino acids long. V lost 5 bases, J lost 1 base, and 4 bases stayed unmatched. The CDR3 loop is CAISPGTGRTDTQYF. Here the CDR3 DNA reads TGTGCCATCAGTCCCGGGACAGGGCGCACAGATACGCAGTATTTT.

The chain links TRBV5-8 to TRBJ1-4; 8 positions match TRBD1. With 4 bases clipped from V and 0 bases from J, the junction kept 8 bases outside the gene matches. This CDR3 comprises 17 residues. CDR1 and CDR2 (germline): SGHTS, YDEGEE. CDR3 in DNA: TGTGCCAGCAGCCGGACAGGGACTTTTGCAACTAATGAAAAACTGTTTTTT. Its protein is CASSRTGTFATNEKLFF.

This clone occurred a few times. The chain carries TRBV29-1 and TRBJ2-3; the D gene is possibly TRBD2 (6 bases). Trimming shortened V by 5 bases and J by 5 bases, and 14 bases separated the two germline ends. Germline V gene lookup returns CDR1 SQVTM and CDR2 ANQGSEA. The CDR3 loop spans 13 amino acids. The CDR3 reads CSVWKTAGDTQYF. The CDR3 bases are TGCAGCGTTTGGAAGACAGCGGGAGATACGCAGTATTTT.

The chain combines TRBV5-5 with TRBJ1-2; 12 bases map to TRBD1. Germline-derived CDR1 and CDR2 are SGHKS and YYEKEE (reference sequence). This CDR3 has 15 amino acids. With V trimmed by 2 bases and J by 6 bases, 5 bases remained unmatched. The CDR3 protein is CASSLRDRGRNGYTF. CDR3 sequence (DNA): TGTGCCAGCAGCTTACGGGACAGGGGGCGGAATGGCTACACCTTC.

This sequence joins TRBV5-4 and TRBJ2-3; 8 bases are a match to TRBD1. V shed 2 bases and J 6 bases; nucleotides not matched to a gene: 5. The CDR3 loop spans 14 amino acids. Per the germline V gene, CDR1 is SGHNT and CDR2 is YYREEE (reference sequence). The CDR3 bases are TGTGCCAGCAGCTTCCAGGGGGCAGGGGATACGCAGTATTTT. Its protein product is CASSFQGAGDTQYF.

The chain recombines TRBV6-1 with TRBJ2-3, with TRBD2 matching over 11 bases. Germline V gene lookup returns CDR1 MNHNS and CDR2 SASEGT. J gave up 0 bases and V 2 bases, and 4 bases lay outside the gene matches. CDR3 length: 17 residues. CDR3 residues: CASSETSGRVSTDTQYF. Here the CDR3 DNA reads TGTGCCAGCAGTGAAACTAGCGGGAGAGTCAGCACAGATACGCAGTATTTT.

The chain combines TRBV27 with TRBJ2-7, with unresolved D. V dropped 5 bases and J dropped 0 bases, with 8 bases sitting between them. The CDR3 covers 13 residues. CDR1 MNHEY and CDR2 SMNVEV come from the germline V gene (reference sequence). The DNA for the CDR3 is TGTGCCAGCAGTCAGAGAGTCTCCTACGAGCAGTACTTC. Its protein is CASSQRVSYEQYF.

This chain connects TRBV27 to TRBJ1-1, with 7 bases fitting TRBD1. The germline CDR1 and CDR2 sequences are MNHEY and SMNVEV (reference sequence). J was trimmed by 0 bases and V by 3 bases; bases with no gene match: 16. This CDR3 spans 19 amino acids. CDR3 sequence (DNA): TGTGCCAGCAGTTTGTATTTGGGTAGGGACAGCCCCATGAACACTGAAGCTTTCTTT. Translation gives CASSLYLGRDSPMNTEAFF.

This chain links TRBV5-1 with TRBJ2-3, with 7 positions matching TRBD1. The CDR3 loop spans 14 amino acids. Germline CDR1 SGHRS, CDR2 YFSETQ. The V gene end was trimmed by 3 bases and the J gene end by 4 bases; junction bases not matched to a gene: 5. The CDR3 sequence is CASSSDRAPDTQYF. As DNA, the CDR3 is TGCGCCAGCAGCTCCGACAGGGCTCCAGATACGCAGTATTTT.